This T cell receptor (beta chain) was retrieved from a study of blood T cell repertoires in COVID-19. The V gene's germline CDR1 is SQVTM and CDR2 ANQGSEA. Trimming pared 6 bases from V and 1 base from J, leaving 15 bases between. The CDR3 has 15 residues. Residents of over 20 US areas, aged roughly 18 to 95 years, made up the participants. Cohort assignment relied on participant-reported clinical history. This table comes from immunoSEQ multiplex PCR, and its TCRdb copy is limited to in-frame clones, with some not included. The sample includes some 320,000 clones, around nine tenths of them seen just once.

The chain combines TRBV29-1 with TRBJ2-2; D is possibly TRBD1 (5 bases). The sample was PBMCs or T cells enriched from blood (not recorded which). The receptor's source is a man aged 60 to 69 who had recovered from COVID-19. This chain's CDR3 is CSVADDRRNTGELFF. The CDR3 DNA reads TGCAGCGTCGCCGATGACAGACGGAACACCGGGGAGCTGTTTTTT.